This T cell receptor (beta chain) appears in the sequencing data of a study of graft-versus-host responses after intestinal transplantation. Turning to the study itself: After anti-thymocyte globulin induction, recipients took tacrolimus and steroids for approximately 3 years. Study results and caveats: Detection of GvH clones occurred in recipient marrow, and some had their first appearance in ileum or blood. Allografts of patients with graft-donor T cell macrochimerism showed high graft-versus-host to host-versus-graft clone ratios. GvH clone levels peaked in circulation, and this peak was associated with early post-transplant HvG declines.

Note on this clone: Its antigen is not known.

The assay was immunoSEQ multiplex PCR, and TCRdb's table has in-frame clones only and misses some. The table lists 85,000 to 100,000 clones, roughly 83% of them singletons. The CDR3 sequence is 15 residues long. V was trimmed by 7 bases and J by 0 bases, leaving 15 bases between them. Germline V lookup: CDR1 MDHEN, CDR2 SYDVKM. This material consisted of PBMCs, taken 255 days after intestinal transplant. The receptor comes from a human patient who received an intestinal transplant, so some T cells may come from the graft donor. This chain connects TRBV28 to TRBJ1-1; D is ambiguous. CDR3 protein: CASTPASNMNTEAFF. The CDR3 bases are TGTGCCAGCACCCCCGCGAGTAACATGAACACTGAAGCTTTCTTT.